This record looks at one T cell receptor (beta chain) sequence and its context. This record belongs to a study of blood T cell repertoires in COVID-19. As for the study in general: Some COVID-19 samples were acute and others convalescent; all came from the United States, Italy and Spain. Nucleic acid was either cDNA or gDNA, and it came from T cells, B-cell-depleted T cells, or PBMCs.

As processed by the authors: Amplification of reference gene primers provided the estimated nucleated cell counts. Data came from immunoSEQ multiplex PCR; TCRdb stores just in-frame clones and leaves some out. The DNA was the basis for D and trimming; V, J and clone size are from that table. This table has around 100,000 clones, approximately 81% appearing once. V lost 1 base and J 4 bases, leaving 5 bases between the germline ends. The CDR3 contains 13 residues. The chain carries TRBV12-3 or TRBV12-4 and TRBJ2-1; unclear D gene. The specimen was peripheral blood. The source is a human donor in a cohort sampled during active COVID-19. CDR3 DNA: TGTGCCAGCAGTTTAGGCGGTTACAATGAGCAGTTCTTC. Translated: CASSLGGYNEQFF.